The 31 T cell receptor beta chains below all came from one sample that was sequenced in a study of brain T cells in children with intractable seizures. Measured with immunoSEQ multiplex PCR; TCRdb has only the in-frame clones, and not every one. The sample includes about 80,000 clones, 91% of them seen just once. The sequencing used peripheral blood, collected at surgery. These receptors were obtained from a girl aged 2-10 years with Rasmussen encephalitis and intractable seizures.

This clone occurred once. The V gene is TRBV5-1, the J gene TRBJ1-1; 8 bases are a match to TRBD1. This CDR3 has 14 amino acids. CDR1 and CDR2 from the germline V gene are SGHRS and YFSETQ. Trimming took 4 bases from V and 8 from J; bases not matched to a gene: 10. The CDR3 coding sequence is TGCGCCAGCAGCCAAGGGACAGGCGAATCAGAAGCTTTCTTT. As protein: CASSQGTGESEAFF.

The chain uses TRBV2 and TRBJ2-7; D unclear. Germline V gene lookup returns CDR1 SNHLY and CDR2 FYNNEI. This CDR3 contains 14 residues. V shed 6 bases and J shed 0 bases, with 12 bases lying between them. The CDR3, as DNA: TGTGCCAGCAGCCAGTGGATTACCTCCTACGAGCAGTACTTC. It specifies CASSQWITSYEQYF.

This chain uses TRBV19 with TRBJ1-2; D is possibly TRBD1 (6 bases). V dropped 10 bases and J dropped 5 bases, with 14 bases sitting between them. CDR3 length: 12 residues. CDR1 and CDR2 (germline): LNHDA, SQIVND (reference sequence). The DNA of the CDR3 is TGTGCCATCAACACAGGGTTATATGGCTACACCTTC. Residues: CAINTGLYGYTF.

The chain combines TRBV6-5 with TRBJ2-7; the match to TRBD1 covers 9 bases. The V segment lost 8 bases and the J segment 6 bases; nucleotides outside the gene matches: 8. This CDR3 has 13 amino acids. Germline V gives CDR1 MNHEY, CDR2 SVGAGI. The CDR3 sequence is CASGQGPSREQYF. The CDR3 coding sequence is TGTGCCAGCGGACAGGGGCCCTCCCGCGAGCAGTACTTC.

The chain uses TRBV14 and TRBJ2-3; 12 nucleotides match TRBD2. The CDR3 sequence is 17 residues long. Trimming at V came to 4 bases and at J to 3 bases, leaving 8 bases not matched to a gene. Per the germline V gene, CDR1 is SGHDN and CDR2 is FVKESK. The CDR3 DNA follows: TGTGCCAGCAGCCCTCGCCAAGGACTAGCGGGAACAGATACGCAGTATTTT. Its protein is CASSPRQGLAGTDTQYF. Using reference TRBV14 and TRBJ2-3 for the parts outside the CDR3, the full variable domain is EAGVTQFPSHSVIEKGQTVTLRCDPISGHDNLYWYRRVMGKEIKFLLHFVKESKQDESGMPNNRFLAERTGGTYSTLKVQPAELEDSGVYFCASSPRQGLAGTDTQYFGPGTRLTVL.

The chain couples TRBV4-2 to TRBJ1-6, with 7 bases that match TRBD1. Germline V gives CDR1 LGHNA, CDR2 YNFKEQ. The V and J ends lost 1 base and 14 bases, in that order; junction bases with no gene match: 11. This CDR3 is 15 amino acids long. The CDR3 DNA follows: TGTGCCAGCAGCCAAGGCGCCGCCGGGACAGAGACCCTCCACTTT. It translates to CASSQGAAGTETLHF.

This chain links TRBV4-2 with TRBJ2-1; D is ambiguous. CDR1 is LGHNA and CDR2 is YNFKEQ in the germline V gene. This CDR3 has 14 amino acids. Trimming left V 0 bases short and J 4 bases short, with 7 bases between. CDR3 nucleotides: TGTGCCAGCAGCCAAGATCCCCAATACAATGAGCAGTTCTTC. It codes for CASSQDPQYNEQFF.

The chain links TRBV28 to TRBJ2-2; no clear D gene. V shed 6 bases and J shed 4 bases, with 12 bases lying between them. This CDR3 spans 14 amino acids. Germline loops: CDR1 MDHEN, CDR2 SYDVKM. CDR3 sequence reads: CASRSRTLTGELFF. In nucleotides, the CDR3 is TGTGCCAGCAGATCACGGACCCTCACCGGGGAGCTGTTTTTT.

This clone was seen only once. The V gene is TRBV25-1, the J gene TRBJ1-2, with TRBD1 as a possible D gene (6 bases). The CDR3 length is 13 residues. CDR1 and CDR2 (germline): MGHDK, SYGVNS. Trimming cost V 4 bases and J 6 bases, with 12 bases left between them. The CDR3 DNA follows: TGTGCCAGCAGTGGAATAGGGGGAGATGGCTACACCTTC. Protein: CASSGIGGDGYTF.

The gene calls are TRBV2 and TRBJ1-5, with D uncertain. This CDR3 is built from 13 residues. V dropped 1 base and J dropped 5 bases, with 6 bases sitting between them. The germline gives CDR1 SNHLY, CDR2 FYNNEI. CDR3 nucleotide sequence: TGTGCCAGCAGTGAAGAGGTGGATCAGCCCCAGCATTTT. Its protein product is CASSEEVDQPQHF. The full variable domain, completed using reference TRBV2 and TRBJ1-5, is EPEVTQTPSHQVTQMGQEVILRCVPISNHLYFYWYRQILGQKVEFLVSFYNNEISEKSEIFDDQFSVERPDGSNFTLKIRSTKLEDSAMYFCASSEEVDQPQHFGDGTRLSIL.

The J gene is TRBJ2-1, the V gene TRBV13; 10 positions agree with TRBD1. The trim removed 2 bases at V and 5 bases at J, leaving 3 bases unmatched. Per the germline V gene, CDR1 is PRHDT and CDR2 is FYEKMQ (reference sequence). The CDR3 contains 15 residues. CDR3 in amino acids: CASSLYGTGDNEQFF. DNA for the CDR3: TGTGCCAGCAGCTTATACGGGACAGGGGACAATGAGCAGTTCTTC.

The CDR3 loop reads CASSLRQYTGELFF. As DNA, the CDR3 is TGTGCCAGCAGCTTACGACAGTACACCGGGGAGCTGTTTTTT. This chain joins TRBV7-3 and TRBJ2-2; D perhaps matches TRBD1 (5 bases). CDR1 is SGHTA, CDR2 FQGTGA, per germline. V was trimmed by 2 bases and J by 3 bases, leaving 7 bases between them. The CDR3 covers 14 residues.

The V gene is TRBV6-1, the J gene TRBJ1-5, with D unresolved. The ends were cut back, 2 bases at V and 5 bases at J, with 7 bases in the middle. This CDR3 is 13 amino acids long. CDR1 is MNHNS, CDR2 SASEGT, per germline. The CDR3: CASSEYEDQPQHF. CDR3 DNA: TGTGCCAGCAGTGAATATGAGGATCAGCCCCAGCATTTT.

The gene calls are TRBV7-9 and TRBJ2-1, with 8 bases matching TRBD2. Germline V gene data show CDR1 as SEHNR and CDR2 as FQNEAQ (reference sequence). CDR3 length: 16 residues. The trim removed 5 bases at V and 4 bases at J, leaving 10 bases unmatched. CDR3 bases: TGTGCCAGCAGCCGAGTGGGACTAGTTCCGTACAATGAGCAGTTCTTC. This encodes CASSRVGLVPYNEQFF.

DNA for the CDR3: TGTGCCAGCAGTTTTACCTTGGACAGGAATCAGCCCCAGCATTTT. This codes for CASSFTLDRNQPQHF. V is TRBV28 and J is TRBJ1-5, with 7 bases matching TRBD1. The J segment lost 4 bases and the V segment lost 3 bases, leaving 6 bases of the junction unmatched. The CDR3 length is 15 residues. Germline V gene lookup returns CDR1 MDHEN and CDR2 SYDVKM.

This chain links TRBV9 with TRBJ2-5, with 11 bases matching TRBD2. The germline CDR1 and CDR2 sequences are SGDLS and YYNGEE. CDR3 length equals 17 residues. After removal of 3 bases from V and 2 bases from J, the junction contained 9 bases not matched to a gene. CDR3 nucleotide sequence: TGTGCCAGCAGCGCGGAACCGGGACTAGCGGCTCAAGAGACCCAGTACTTC. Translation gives CASSAEPGLAAQETQYF.

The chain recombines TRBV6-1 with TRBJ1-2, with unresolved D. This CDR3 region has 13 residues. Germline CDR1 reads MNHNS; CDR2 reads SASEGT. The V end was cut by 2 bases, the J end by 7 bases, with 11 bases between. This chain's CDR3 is CASSENMWVGYTF. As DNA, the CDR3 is TGTGCCAGCAGTGAAAATATGTGGGTTGGCTACACCTTC.

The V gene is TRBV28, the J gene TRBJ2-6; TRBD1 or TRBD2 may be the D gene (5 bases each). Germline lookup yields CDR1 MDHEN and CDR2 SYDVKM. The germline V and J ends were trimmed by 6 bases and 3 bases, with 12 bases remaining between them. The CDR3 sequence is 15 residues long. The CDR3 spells CASSSGRVGANVLTF. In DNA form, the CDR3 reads TGTGCCAGCAGCTCAGGGCGGGTTGGGGCCAACGTCCTGACTTTC.

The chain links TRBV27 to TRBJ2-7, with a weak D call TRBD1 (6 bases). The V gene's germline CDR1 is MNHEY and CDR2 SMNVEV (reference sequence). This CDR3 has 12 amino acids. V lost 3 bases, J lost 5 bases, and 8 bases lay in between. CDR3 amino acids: CASSLQGNEQYF. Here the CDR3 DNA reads TGTGCCAGCAGTTTGCAGGGGAACGAGCAGTACTTC.

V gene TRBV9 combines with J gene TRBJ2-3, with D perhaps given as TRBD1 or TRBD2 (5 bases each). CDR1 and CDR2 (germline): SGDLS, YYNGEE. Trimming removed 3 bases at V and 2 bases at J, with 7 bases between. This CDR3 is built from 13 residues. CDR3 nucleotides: TGTGCCAGCAGCGGGGGGACCACAGATACGCAGTATTTT. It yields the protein CASSGGTTDTQYF.

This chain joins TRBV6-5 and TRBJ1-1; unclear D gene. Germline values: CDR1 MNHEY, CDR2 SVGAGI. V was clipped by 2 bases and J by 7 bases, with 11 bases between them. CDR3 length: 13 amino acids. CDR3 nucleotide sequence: TGTGCCAGCAGTTACACACCGGGGAGTGAAGCTTTCTTT. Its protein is CASSYTPGSEAFF.

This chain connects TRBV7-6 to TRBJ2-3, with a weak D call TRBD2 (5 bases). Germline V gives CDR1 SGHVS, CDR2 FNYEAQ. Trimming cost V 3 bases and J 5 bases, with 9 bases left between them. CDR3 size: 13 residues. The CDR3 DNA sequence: TGTGCCAGCAGCTTGAAGCGGCTAGATACGCAGTATTTT. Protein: CASSLKRLDTQYF.

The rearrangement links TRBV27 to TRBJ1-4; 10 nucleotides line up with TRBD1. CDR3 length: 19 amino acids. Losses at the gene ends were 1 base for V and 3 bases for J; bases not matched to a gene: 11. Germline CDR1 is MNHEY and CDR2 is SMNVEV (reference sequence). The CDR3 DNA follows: TGTGCCAGCAGTTTATTCCCTCCGGGACAGGGGAGGCCTAATGAAAAACTGTTTTTT. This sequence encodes CASSLFPPGQGRPNEKLFF.

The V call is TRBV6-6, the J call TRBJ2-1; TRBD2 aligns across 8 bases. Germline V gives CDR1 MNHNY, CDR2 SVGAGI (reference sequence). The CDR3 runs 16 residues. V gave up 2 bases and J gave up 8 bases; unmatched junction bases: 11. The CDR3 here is CASSYGSGTSPDEQFF. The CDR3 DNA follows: TGTGCCAGCAGTTACGGATCCGGGACTAGTCCCGATGAGCAGTTCTTC.

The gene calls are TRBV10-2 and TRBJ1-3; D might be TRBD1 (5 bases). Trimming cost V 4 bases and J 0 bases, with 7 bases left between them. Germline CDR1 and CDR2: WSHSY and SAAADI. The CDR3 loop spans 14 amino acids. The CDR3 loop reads CASSAGNSGNTIYF. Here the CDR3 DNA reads TGCGCCAGCAGTGCAGGGAACTCTGGAAACACCATATATTTT.

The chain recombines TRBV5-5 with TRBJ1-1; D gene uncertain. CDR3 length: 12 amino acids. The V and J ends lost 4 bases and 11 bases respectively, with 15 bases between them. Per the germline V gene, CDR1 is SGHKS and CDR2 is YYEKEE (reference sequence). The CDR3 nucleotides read TGTGCCAGCAGCCCGTGGGAGAGGAAGGCTTTCTTT. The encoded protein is CASSPWERKAFF.

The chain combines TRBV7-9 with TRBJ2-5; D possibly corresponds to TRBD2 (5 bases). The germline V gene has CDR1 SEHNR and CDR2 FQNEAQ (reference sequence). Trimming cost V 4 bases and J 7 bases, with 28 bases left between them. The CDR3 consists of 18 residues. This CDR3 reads CASSSPAPSSAPGGTQYF. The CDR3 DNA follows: TGTGCCAGCAGCTCGCCGGCCCCTAGTAGCGCGCCAGGCGGGACCCAGTACTTC.

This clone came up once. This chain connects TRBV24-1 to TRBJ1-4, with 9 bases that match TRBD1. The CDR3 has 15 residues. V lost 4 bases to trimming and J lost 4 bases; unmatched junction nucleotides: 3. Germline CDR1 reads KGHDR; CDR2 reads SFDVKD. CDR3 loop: CATSDPGQGNEKLFF. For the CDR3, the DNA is TGTGCCACCAGTGACCCGGGACAGGGTAATGAAAAACTGTTTTTT.

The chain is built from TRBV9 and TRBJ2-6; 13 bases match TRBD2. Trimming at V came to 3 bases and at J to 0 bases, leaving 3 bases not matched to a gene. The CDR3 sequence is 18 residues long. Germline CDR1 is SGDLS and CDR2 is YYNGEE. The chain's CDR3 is CASSEGTSGDSGANVLTF. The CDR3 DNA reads TGTGCCAGCAGCGAGGGGACTAGCGGGGACTCTGGGGCCAACGTCCTGACTTTC.

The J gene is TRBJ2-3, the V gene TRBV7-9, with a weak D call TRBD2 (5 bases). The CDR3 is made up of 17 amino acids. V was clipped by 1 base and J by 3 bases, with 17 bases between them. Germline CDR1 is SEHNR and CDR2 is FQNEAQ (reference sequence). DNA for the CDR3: TGTGCCAGCAGCTTAGACGGGATGAATTTGGGGACAGATACGCAGTATTTT. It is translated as CASSLDGMNLGTDTQYF.

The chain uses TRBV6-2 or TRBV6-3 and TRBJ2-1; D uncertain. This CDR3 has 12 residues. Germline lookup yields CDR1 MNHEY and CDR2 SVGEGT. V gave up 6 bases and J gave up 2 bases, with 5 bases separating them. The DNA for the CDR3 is TGTGCCAGCAGCTCAACCTACAATGAGCAGTTCTTC. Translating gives CASSSTYNEQFF.